This TCR beta chain derives from a study of Ad26.COV2.S vaccination and SARS-CoV-2 variants. Repertoires were generated with immunoSEQ multiplex PCR, while TCRdb's copy carries only in-frame clones and drops some. The table has 250,000 or so clones, 87% seen once. The V and J ends lost 2 bases and 9 bases, in that order; junction bases with no gene match: 18. The CDR3 extends over 18 amino acids. Germline CDR1 reads SGHTA; CDR2 reads FQGNSA. Whole-study findings and limits: Individuals receiving vaccine had higher spike-specific TCR breadth than placebo recipients did.

By proportion, this clone is medium-sized. What it recognizes is unknown. Treatment reported: some 19 received Ad26.COV2.S at low or high dose, single or two shots; several received placebo; per-sample allocation not given. Each sample was drawn 63 days after the first injection (of vaccine or placebo). Within Boston, the person who donated was an adult of 18-55 years. An Ad26 vector was used to express Wuhan-strain SARS-CoV-2 spike as the vaccine. This specimen was peripheral blood, taken in a trial of Ad26.COV2.S vaccine versus placebo. The clonotype was recovered from a person aged 18-60 years who received the Ad26.COV2.S COVID-19 vaccine or a placebo. The chain joins TRBV7-2 to TRBJ2-1; TRBD2 aligns across 8 bases. The CDR3 region is CASSLLFSFLSGSSEQFF. The CDR3 DNA reads TGTGCCAGCAGCTTATTGTTCTCTTTCCTCAGCGGGAGCAGTGAGCAGTTCTTC.